This is a list of T cell receptor beta chains from one sample in a study of blood T cell repertoires in COVID-19. Data came from immunoSEQ multiplex PCR; TCRdb stores just in-frame clones and leaves some out. This sample has approximately 74,000 clones; 86% occur once, and the top ten carry around 2%. Material for sequencing was peripheral blood. These TCRs come from an older woman with acute or convalescent COVID-19. CDR3s include the opening cysteine and the closing phenylalanine or tryptophan. The order of the fields is clone size, V gene, J gene, D gene, CDR3 protein, CDR3 DNA. The D gene is left open where the match is weak. Size values are once, few and many counts, or a class for expanded clones, and some rows have none.

-	TRBV4-1	TRBJ1-5	-	CASSQAFQGHQPQHF	TGCGCCAGCAGCCAAGCATTCCAGGGCCATCAGCCCCAGCATTTT
-	TRBV6-5	TRBJ2-7	TRBD2	CASTPAGGYEQYF	TGTGCCAGCACCCCAGCGGGGGGTTACGAGCAGTACTTC
-	TRBV6-1	TRBJ1-5	-	CASSEHSNQPQHF	TGTGCCAGCAGTGAACATAGCAATCAGCCCCAGCATTTT
-	TRBV5-6	TRBJ1-1	-	CASSTSGTRGNTEAFF	TGTGCCAGCAGCACATCCGGGACGCGGGGGAACACTGAAGCTTTCTTT
-	TRBV4-2	TRBJ2-1	-	CASSQVGLESYNEQFF	TGTGCCAGCAGCCAAGTGGGGCTAGAATCCTACAATGAGCAGTTCTTC
-	TRBV5-1	TRBJ2-6	-	CASSLGSSGANVLTF	TGCGCCAGCAGCTTGGGGAGCTCTGGGGCCAACGTCCTGACTTTC
-	TRBV18	TRBJ2-1	TRBD2	CASSPAGGGDEQFF	TGTGCCAGCTCGCCGGCGGGGGGAGGGGATGAGCAGTTCTTC
once	TRBV28	TRBJ1-2	-	CASSLGGVYGYTF	TGTGCCAGCAGTTTAGGGGGCGTCTATGGCTACACCTTC
-	TRBV28	TRBJ1-2	TRBD1	CASSFRTGEYGYTF	TGTGCCAGCAGTTTTCGGACAGGGGAATATGGCTACACCTTC
-	TRBV10-3	TRBJ1-3	-	CAISESRDSPSGNTIYF	TGTGCCATCAGTGAGTCCCGGGATTCTCCCTCTGGAAACACCATATATTTT
-	TRBV18	TRBJ2-3	-	CASSGAGGMTDTQYF	TGTGCCAGCTCGGGGGCCGGCGGTATGACAGATACGCAGTATTTT
once	TRBV2	TRBJ1-1	-	CASMATGNTEAFF	TGTGCCAGCATGGCGACAGGGAACACTGAAGCTTTCTTT
-	TRBV7-9	TRBJ2-3	TRBD1	CASSRGQGTETDTQYF	TGTGCCAGCAGCAGGGGACAGGGGACAGAGACAGATACGCAGTATTTT
-	TRBV2	TRBJ2-7	TRBD1	CASSGQGSINEQYF	TGTGCCAGCAGCGGACAGGGGAGTATAAACGAGCAGTACTTC
-	TRBV7-2	TRBJ1-2	TRBD1	CASSSRTGGGYTF	TGTGCCAGCAGCTCTAGGACAGGCGGTGGCTACACCTTC